These 30 T cell receptor beta chains share one sample of origin, sequenced in a study of blood T cell repertoires in COVID-19. The assay was immunoSEQ multiplex PCR, and TCRdb's table has in-frame clones only and misses some. The sample has about 83,000 clones, around 90% seen once. The sample consisted of peripheral blood. The receptors derive from a woman between 50 and 59 years old with active or convalescent COVID-19.

The chain uses TRBV4-3 and TRBJ1-2; unclear D gene. V lost 1 base and J 8 bases, leaving 14 bases between the germline ends. Looked up from germline, CDR1 is LGHNA and CDR2 is YSLEER. This CDR3 spans 14 amino acids. Written as DNA, the CDR3 is TGCGCCAGCAGCCAAGGAGGGAGCCTTCGCGGCTACACCTTC. Its protein product is CASSQGGSLRGYTF.

This rearrangement joins TRBV5-4 to TRBJ2-7; no reliable D call. The length of the CDR3 is 11 residues. CDR1 and CDR2 (germline): SGHNT, YYREEE (reference sequence). V was cut by 4 bases and J by 6 bases, with 8 bases left in between. For the CDR3, the DNA is TGTGCCAGCAGCAGACAAACCGAGCAGTACTTC. It codes for CASSRQTEQYF.

The chain is built from TRBV10-3 and TRBJ2-3; 9 bases line up with TRBD1. J was trimmed by 2 bases and V by 4 bases; bases with no gene match: 7. In germline, CDR1 is ENHRY, CDR2 SYGVKD. This CDR3 is 16 amino acids long. In nucleotides, the CDR3 is TGTGCCATCAGTGCGAGCGGGGACAGGGACACAGATACGCAGTATTTT. This sequence encodes CAISASGDRDTDTQYF.

The chain employs TRBV29-1 and TRBJ2-1; 10 nucleotides align to TRBD2. The germline V gene encodes CDR1 SQVTM and CDR2 ANQGSEA. After removal of 0 bases from V and 4 bases from J, the junction contained 9 bases not matched to a gene. This CDR3 spans 17 amino acids. For the CDR3, the DNA is TGCAGCGTTGAAGATTTTGGCGCTAGCGGGGGATACAATGAGCAGTTCTTC. Amino acids: CSVEDFGASGGYNEQFF.

The table lists this clone with a count of one. The rearrangement joins TRBV7-2 to TRBJ1-6, with D unresolved. The CDR3 runs 11 residues. Trimming cost V 5 bases and J 8 bases, with 4 bases left between them. CDR1 SGHTA and CDR2 FQGNSA come from the germline V gene. The CDR3 reads CASSRDSPLHF. In DNA, the CDR3 is TGTGCCAGCAGCCGTGATTCACCCCTCCACTTT.

J is TRBJ2-5 and V is TRBV15, with 8 positions matching TRBD1. The J segment lost 2 bases and the V segment lost 0 bases, leaving 2 bases of the junction unmatched. CDR3 length: 15 amino acids. Germline CDR1 and CDR2: LNHNV and YYDKDF (reference sequence). The DNA for the CDR3 is TGTGCCACCAGCAGAGATCACAGGGGGCAAGAGACCCAGTACTTC. Its translation is CATSRDHRGQETQYF.

The V gene is TRBV2, the J gene TRBJ1-2, with 7 bases aligning to TRBD1. Germline values: CDR1 SNHLY, CDR2 FYNNEI. This CDR3 contains 13 residues. The ends lost 4 bases at V and 8 bases at J; junction bases unmatched: 7. The CDR3 sequence: CASSGQGLSGYTF. The CDR3 DNA follows: TGTGCCAGCAGTGGACAGGGCCTCAGCGGCTACACCTTC.

V gene TRBV4-3 combines with J gene TRBJ1-1; a possible D gene is TRBD1 (6 bases). The CDR3 consists of 15 residues. Germline CDR1 is LGHNA and CDR2 is YSLEER. V was cut by 4 bases and J by 1 base, with 13 bases left in between. CDR3 DNA sequence: TGCGCCAGCAGCCCCACGCAGGGGACGAACACTGAAGCTTTCTTT. It yields the protein CASSPTQGTNTEAFF.

This chain uses TRBV6-2 or TRBV6-3 with TRBJ2-7; tentatively, D is TRBD1 (6 bases). The germline V gene encodes CDR1 MNHEY and CDR2 SVGEGT. Deletions cut 2 bases from V and 1 base from J, with 21 bases between. This CDR3 comprises 18 residues. The CDR3 here is CASSYAFWDGTLSYEQYF. The CDR3 DNA follows: TGTGCCAGCAGTTACGCATTTTGGGACGGGACACTTTCCTACGAGCAGTACTTC.

The V and J genes are TRBV4-3 and TRBJ2-7, with a tentative D call TRBD2 (7 bases). CDR1 LGHNA and CDR2 YSLEER come from the germline V gene. V was pared by 0 bases and J by 6 bases, with 18 bases between. The CDR3 spans 16 residues. The CDR3 reads CASSQDTRGARFEQYF. The CDR3 coding sequence is TGCGCCAGCAGCCAAGATACCCGGGGGGCTCGATTCGAGCAGTACTTC.

The gene calls are TRBV2 and TRBJ1-6; D gene uncertain. The germline gives CDR1 SNHLY, CDR2 FYNNEI. Trimming left V 6 bases short and J 0 bases short, with 6 bases between. The CDR3 has 14 amino acids. CDR3 protein: CASRQSSYNSPLHF. CDR3 coding DNA: TGTGCCAGCAGACAGAGCTCCTATAATTCACCCCTCCACTTT.

The rearrangement links TRBV7-2 to TRBJ1-5; the D is unclear. The V end was cut by 3 bases, the J end by 1 base, with 10 bases between. The CDR3 has 15 residues. CDR1 and CDR2 from the germline V gene are SGHTA and FQGNSA. DNA of the CDR3: TGTGCCAGCAGCTTGACACATCCAAGCAATCAGCCCCAGCATTTT. Translation gives CASSLTHPSNQPQHF. The whole variable domain, remainder taken from reference TRBV7-2 and TRBJ1-5, is GAGVSQSPSNKVTEKGKDVELRCDPISGHTALYWYRQSLGQGLEFLIYFQGNSAPDKSGLPSDRFSAERTGGSVSTLTIQRTQQEDSAVYLCASSLTHPSNQPQHFGDGTRLSIL.

The chain recombines TRBV2 with TRBJ2-5; a weak D match, TRBD2 (6 bases). The V end was cut by 2 bases, the J end by 1 base, with 11 bases between. The CDR3 has 15 amino acids. CDR1 and CDR2 from the germline V gene are SNHLY and FYNNEI. In DNA, the CDR3 is TGTGCCAGCAGTGAACTTGGGACTTCCCAAGAGACCCAGTACTTC. Protein: CASSELGTSQETQYF. The complete variable domain, with remaining parts taken from reference TRBV2 and TRBJ2-5, reads EPEVTQTPSHQVTQMGQEVILRCVPISNHLYFYWYRQILGQKVEFLVSFYNNEISEKSEIFDDQFSVERPDGSNFTLKIRSTKLEDSAMYFCASSELGTSQETQYFGPGTRLLVL.

The rearrangement joins TRBV19 to TRBJ2-5, with 8 bases fitting TRBD2. The length of the CDR3 is 14 residues. Germline CDR1 is LNHDA and CDR2 is SQIVND (reference sequence). The V segment lost 5 bases and the J segment 4 bases; nucleotides outside the gene matches: 6. CDR3 in DNA: TGTGCCAGTAGTGAGAGCGGGGGTTTAGAGACCCAGTACTTC. Amino acid sequence: CASSESGGLETQYF.

The chain combines TRBV5-4 with TRBJ1-2; a weak D match, TRBD1 (6 bases). Germline CDR1 is SGHNT and CDR2 is YYREEE (reference sequence). The CDR3 spans 13 residues. With 1 base removed from V and 7 bases from J, the gap between germline ends came to 11 bases. The CDR3 region is CASSLPGVLGYTF. The CDR3 bases are TGTGCCAGCAGCTTGCCAGGGGTTCTTGGCTACACCTTC.

Here the CDR3 reads CAISDRTGYGYTF. CDR3 coding DNA: TGTGCCATCAGCGACAGGACAGGCTATGGCTACACCTTC. V and J are TRBV10-3 and TRBJ1-2; 7 bases are shared with TRBD1. V lost 6 bases and J lost 4; bases outside the gene matches: 5. CDR1 is ENHRY, CDR2 SYGVKD, per germline. The length of the CDR3 is 13 residues.

In its sample, this clone was seen once. The rearrangement uses TRBV9 and TRBJ2-2; D gene ambiguous. The CDR3 consists of 14 residues. V lost 1 base and J 5 bases, leaving 9 bases between the germline ends. The germline gives CDR1 SGDLS, CDR2 YYNGEE. Here the CDR3 reads CASSVLDSTGELFF. Here the CDR3 DNA reads TGTGCCAGCAGCGTACTAGATTCGACCGGGGAGCTGTTTTTT.

The rearrangement links TRBV3-1 (or the pseudogene TRBV3-2) to TRBJ2-5, with 7 bases that match TRBD2. The trim removed 1 base at V and 2 bases at J, leaving 1 base unmatched. Germline CDR1 and CDR2: LGHDT and YNNKEL (reference sequence). The CDR3 length is 14 residues. CDR3 sequence: CASSQGGGQETQYF. The CDR3 nucleotides are TGTGCCAGCAGCCAAGGGGGGGGTCAAGAGACCCAGTACTTC.

This chain joins TRBV11-3 and TRBJ2-5; 8 nucleotides agree with TRBD2. With 4 bases clipped from V and 3 bases from J, the junction kept 10 bases outside the gene matches. This CDR3 has 16 residues. Germline loops: CDR1 SGHNT, CDR2 YENEEA. CDR3 region: CASSSGGERGKETQYF. CDR3 sequence (DNA): TGTGCCAGCAGCTCGGGGGGGGAGAGGGGAAAAGAGACCCAGTACTTC.

This chain joins TRBV6-6 and TRBJ1-1, with TRBD1 matching 7 bases. The CDR3 consists of 13 residues. V gave up 5 bases and J gave up 7 bases; unmatched junction bases: 7. Germline V gene sequence: CDR1 MNHNY, CDR2 SVGAGI (reference sequence). The CDR3 loop reads CASSTQGVVEAFF. As DNA, the CDR3 is TGTGCCAGCAGTACTCAGGGGGTGGTTGAAGCTTTCTTT.

The rearrangement links TRBV7-9 to TRBJ2-3, with 8 positions matching TRBD2. Germline-derived CDR1 and CDR2 are SEHNR and FQNEAQ (reference sequence). The CDR3 runs 15 residues. Trimming cost V 6 bases and J 3 bases; bases outside gene matches: 8. This CDR3 reads CASSLYGGETDTQYF. The CDR3, as DNA: TGTGCCAGCAGTCTATACGGGGGGGAGACAGATACGCAGTATTTT.

This chain links TRBV19 with TRBJ1-5; TRBD1 matches 7 bases. CDR1 LNHDA and CDR2 SQIVND come from the germline V gene (reference sequence). The CDR3 covers 15 residues. With 2 bases clipped from V and 3 bases from J, the junction kept 4 bases outside the gene matches. The CDR3 bases are TGTGCCAGTAGTATATGGGGACAGTTCAATCAGCCCCAGCATTTT. It encodes CASSIWGQFNQPQHF.

The gene calls are TRBV2 and TRBJ2-7; D may be TRBD2 (6 bases). V was trimmed by 7 bases and J by 5 bases, leaving 21 bases between them. Germline V gene lookup returns CDR1 SNHLY and CDR2 FYNNEI. The CDR3 runs to 15 residues. CDR3 nucleotide sequence: TGTGCCAGCACCAACAACCCAGGCGGGGCCAACGAGCAGTACTTC. Translating it yields CASTNNPGGANEQYF.

This clone has a single count. The J gene is TRBJ2-5, the V gene TRBV9; a weak D match, TRBD2 (5 bases). The CDR3 is made up of 14 amino acids. V lost 0 bases to trimming and J lost 5 bases, with 11 bases between them. The germline V gene encodes CDR1 SGDLS and CDR2 YYNGEE. The CDR3 sequence is CASSVGYGVETQYF. Written as DNA, the CDR3 is TGTGCCAGCAGCGTAGGCTACGGGGTGGAGACCCAGTACTTC.

The rearrangement joins TRBV7-3 to TRBJ1-1; D remains unclear. The CDR3 loop spans 13 amino acids. Trimming left V 5 bases short and J 1 base short, with 8 bases between. Germline values: CDR1 SGHTA, CDR2 FQGTGA. For the CDR3, the DNA is TGTGCCAGCAGCCCCAACGGGAACACTGAAGCTTTCTTT. Translating gives CASSPNGNTEAFF.

The chain employs TRBV6-2 or TRBV6-3 and TRBJ1-4; 7 bases are shared with TRBD1. Germline CDR1 is MNHEY and CDR2 is SVGEGT. The CDR3 spans 20 residues. J was trimmed by 7 bases and V by 2 bases; bases with no gene match: 22. The CDR3 bases are TGTGCCAGCAGTTACGGGTCCCGGACAGGCTGGGTACGAAGGGGTGAAAAACTGTTTTTT. Translation: CASSYGSRTGWVRRGEKLFF.

The chain combines TRBV2 with TRBJ1-2; no reliable D call. The CDR3 length is 15 residues. V lost 2 bases and J 0 bases, leaving 10 bases between the germline ends. Germline V CDR1 and CDR2: SNHLY, FYNNEI. The CDR3 loop is CASSERGSANYGYTF. The CDR3, as DNA: TGTGCCAGCAGTGAACGCGGGTCCGCTAACTATGGCTACACCTTC.

In this sample, this clone turned up once. The chain uses TRBV7-9 and TRBJ1-2; no clear D. The V gene lost 1 base and the J gene lost 5 bases, with 8 bases spanning the gap. The CDR3 consists of 13 residues. Germline V lookup: CDR1 SEHNR, CDR2 FQNEAQ (reference sequence). The CDR3 is CASSLDGRYGYTF. The CDR3 nucleotides are TGTGCCAGCAGCTTAGACGGGAGGTATGGCTACACCTTC.

This clone appeared once. V gene TRBV5-1 combines with J gene TRBJ1-2; TRBD1 aligns across 11 bases. After removal of 5 bases from V and 4 bases from J, the junction contained 13 bases not matched to a gene. Germline CDR1 is SGHRS and CDR2 is YFSETQ. The CDR3 totals 17 residues. CDR3 in DNA: TGCGCCAGCAGTCCCCGGACAGGGGGCGTTAAACGCTATGGCTACACCTTC. Protein product: CASSPRTGGVKRYGYTF.

The J gene is TRBJ2-1, the V gene TRBV18, with D unclear. This CDR3 region has 15 residues. V shed 2 bases and J shed 4 bases, with 12 bases lying between them. The germline V gene has CDR1 KGHSH and CDR2 LQKENI. The DNA of the CDR3 is TGTGCCAGCTCACCATCGACTCCACCATACAATGAGCAGTTCTTC. Translation: CASSPSTPPYNEQFF. The full variable domain, with the rest looked up from reference TRBV18 and TRBJ2-1, is NAGVMQNPRHLVRRRGQEARLRCSPMKGHSHVYWYRQLPEEGLKFMVYLQKENIIDESGMPKERFSAEFPKEGPSILRIQQVVRGDSAAYFCASSPSTPPYNEQFFGPGTRLTVL.